This T cell receptor (beta chain) was captured in a study of CXCR3-negative and CXCR3-positive naive CD8 T cells. Considering frequency, this clonotype is large. The CDR3 sequence is 12 residues long. Germline V gene lookup returns CDR1 SGHRS and CDR2 YFSETQ. 5' RACE with UMI labels generated the TRB cDNA libraries. TCRdb re-called the 5' RACE reads; one entry per CDR3 protein, DNA not given. The sample includes 4,500 to 7,000 distinct CDR3 sequences. This chain uses TRBV5-1 with TRBJ1-2. The sequence derives from a human donor in good health. Some clones in this sample may be carry-over from other donors' samples. The material sequenced was naive CXCR3- CD8+ T cells from blood. The subset: CD45RO-CCR7+CD27+CD95- naive CD8+ T cells lacking CXCR3 (TNR3-). CDR3 region: CASSLALDGYTF.